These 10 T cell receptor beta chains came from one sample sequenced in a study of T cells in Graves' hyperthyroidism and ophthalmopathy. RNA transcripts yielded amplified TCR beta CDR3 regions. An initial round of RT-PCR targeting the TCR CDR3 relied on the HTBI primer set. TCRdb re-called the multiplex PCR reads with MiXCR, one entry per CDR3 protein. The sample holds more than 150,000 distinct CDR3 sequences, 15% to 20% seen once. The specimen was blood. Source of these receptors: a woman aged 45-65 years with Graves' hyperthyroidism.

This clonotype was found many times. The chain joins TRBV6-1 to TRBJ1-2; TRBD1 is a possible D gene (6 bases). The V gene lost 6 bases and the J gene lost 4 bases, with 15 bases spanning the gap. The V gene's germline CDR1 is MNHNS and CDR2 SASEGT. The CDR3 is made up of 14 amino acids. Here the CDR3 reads CASSTVQGPYGYTF. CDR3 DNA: TGTGCCAGCAGCACGGTACAGGGTCCCTATGGCTACACCTTC.

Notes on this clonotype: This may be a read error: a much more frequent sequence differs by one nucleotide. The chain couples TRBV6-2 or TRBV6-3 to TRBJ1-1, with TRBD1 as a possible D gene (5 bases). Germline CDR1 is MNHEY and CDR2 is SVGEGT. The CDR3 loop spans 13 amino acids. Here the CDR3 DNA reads TGTGTCAGCAGTTATCGAGGGGACACTGAAGCTTTCTTT. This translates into CVSSYRGDTEAFF.

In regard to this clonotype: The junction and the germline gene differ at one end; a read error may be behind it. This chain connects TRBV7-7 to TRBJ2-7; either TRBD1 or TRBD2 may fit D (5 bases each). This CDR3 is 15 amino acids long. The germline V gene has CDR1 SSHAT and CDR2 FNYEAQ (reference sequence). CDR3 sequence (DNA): TGTGCTAGCAGCCCCGGTGTAGGGACCACCTACGAGCAGTACTTC. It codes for CASSPGVGTTYEQYF.

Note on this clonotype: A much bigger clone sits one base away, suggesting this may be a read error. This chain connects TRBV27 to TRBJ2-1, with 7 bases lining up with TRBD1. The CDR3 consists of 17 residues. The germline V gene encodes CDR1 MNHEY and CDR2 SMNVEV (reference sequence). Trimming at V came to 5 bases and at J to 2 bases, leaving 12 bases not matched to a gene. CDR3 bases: TGTGCCAGCAGTGGGGGAAGAGGGGGCAGACCCTACAATGAGCAGTTCTTC. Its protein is CASSGGRGGRPYNEQFF.

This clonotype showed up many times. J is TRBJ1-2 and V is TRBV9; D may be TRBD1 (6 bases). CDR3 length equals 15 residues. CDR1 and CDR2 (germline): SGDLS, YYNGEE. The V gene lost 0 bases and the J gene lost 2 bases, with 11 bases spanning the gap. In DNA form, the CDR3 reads TGTGCCAGCAGCGTAGGTCCCGGGACAAACTATGGCTACACCTTC. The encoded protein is CASSVGPGTNYGYTF.

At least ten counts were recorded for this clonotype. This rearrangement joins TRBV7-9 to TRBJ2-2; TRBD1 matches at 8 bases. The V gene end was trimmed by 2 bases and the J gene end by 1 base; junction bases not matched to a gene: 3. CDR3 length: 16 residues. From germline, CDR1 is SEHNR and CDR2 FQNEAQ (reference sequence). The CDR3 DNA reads TGTGCCAGCAGCTTACAGGGGGCCGGGAACACCGGGGAGCTGTTTTTT. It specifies CASSLQGAGNTGELFF.

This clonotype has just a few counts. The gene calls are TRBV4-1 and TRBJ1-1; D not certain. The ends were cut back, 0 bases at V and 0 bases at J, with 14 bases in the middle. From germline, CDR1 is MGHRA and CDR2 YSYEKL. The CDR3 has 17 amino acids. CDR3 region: CASSQDSPLGMNTEAFF. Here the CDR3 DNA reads TGCGCCAGCAGCCAAGACTCTCCATTGGGGATGAACACTGAAGCTTTCTTT.

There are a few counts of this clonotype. The CDR3 loop reads CASSLGVSASDEQFF. In nucleotides, the CDR3 is TGTGCCAGCAGCTTGGGGGTTAGTGCCAGCGATGAGCAGTTCTTC. The J gene is TRBJ2-1, the V gene TRBV7-2; the D call may be TRBD1 or TRBD2 (5 bases each). Germline V gene sequence: CDR1 SGHTA, CDR2 FQGNSA. The CDR3 is made up of 15 amino acids. Trimming pared 3 bases from V and 8 bases from J, leaving 17 bases between.

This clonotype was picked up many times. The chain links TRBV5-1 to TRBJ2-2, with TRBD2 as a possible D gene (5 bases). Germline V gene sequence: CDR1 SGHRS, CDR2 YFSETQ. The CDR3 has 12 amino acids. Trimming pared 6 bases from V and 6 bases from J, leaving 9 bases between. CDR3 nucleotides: TGCGCCAGCACCGCCGGGGCCGGGGAGCTGTTTTTT. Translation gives CASTAGAGELFF. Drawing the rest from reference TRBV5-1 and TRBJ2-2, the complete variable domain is KAGVTQTPRYLIKTRGQQVTLSCSPISGHRSVSWYQQTPGQGLQFLFEYFSETQRNKGNFPGRFSGRQFSNSRSEMNVSTLELGDSALYLCASTAGAGELFFGEGSRLTVL.

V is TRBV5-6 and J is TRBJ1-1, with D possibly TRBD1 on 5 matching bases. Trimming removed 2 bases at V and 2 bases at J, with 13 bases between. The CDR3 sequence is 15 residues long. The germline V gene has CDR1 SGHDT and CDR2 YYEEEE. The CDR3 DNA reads TGTGCCAGCAGCTTCCACCTGGGGGTAAACACTGAAGCTTTCTTT. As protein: CASSFHLGVNTEAFF.